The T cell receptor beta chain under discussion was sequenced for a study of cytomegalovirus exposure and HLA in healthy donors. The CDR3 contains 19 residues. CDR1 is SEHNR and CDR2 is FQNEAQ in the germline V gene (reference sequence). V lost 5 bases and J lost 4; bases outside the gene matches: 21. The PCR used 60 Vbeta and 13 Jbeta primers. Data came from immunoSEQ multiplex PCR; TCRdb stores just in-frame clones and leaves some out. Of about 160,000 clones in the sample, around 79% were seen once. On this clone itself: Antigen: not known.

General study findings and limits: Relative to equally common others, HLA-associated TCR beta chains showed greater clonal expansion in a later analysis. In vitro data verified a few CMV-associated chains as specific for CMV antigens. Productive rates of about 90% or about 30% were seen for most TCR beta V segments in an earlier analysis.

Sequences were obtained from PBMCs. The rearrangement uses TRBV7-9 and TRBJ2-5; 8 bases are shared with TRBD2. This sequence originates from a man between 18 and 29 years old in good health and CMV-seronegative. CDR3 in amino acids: CASSPIALAGMPPGETQYF. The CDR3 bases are TGTGCCAGCAGCCCCATCGCTCTAGCGGGCATGCCCCCCGGAGAGACCCAGTACTTC.